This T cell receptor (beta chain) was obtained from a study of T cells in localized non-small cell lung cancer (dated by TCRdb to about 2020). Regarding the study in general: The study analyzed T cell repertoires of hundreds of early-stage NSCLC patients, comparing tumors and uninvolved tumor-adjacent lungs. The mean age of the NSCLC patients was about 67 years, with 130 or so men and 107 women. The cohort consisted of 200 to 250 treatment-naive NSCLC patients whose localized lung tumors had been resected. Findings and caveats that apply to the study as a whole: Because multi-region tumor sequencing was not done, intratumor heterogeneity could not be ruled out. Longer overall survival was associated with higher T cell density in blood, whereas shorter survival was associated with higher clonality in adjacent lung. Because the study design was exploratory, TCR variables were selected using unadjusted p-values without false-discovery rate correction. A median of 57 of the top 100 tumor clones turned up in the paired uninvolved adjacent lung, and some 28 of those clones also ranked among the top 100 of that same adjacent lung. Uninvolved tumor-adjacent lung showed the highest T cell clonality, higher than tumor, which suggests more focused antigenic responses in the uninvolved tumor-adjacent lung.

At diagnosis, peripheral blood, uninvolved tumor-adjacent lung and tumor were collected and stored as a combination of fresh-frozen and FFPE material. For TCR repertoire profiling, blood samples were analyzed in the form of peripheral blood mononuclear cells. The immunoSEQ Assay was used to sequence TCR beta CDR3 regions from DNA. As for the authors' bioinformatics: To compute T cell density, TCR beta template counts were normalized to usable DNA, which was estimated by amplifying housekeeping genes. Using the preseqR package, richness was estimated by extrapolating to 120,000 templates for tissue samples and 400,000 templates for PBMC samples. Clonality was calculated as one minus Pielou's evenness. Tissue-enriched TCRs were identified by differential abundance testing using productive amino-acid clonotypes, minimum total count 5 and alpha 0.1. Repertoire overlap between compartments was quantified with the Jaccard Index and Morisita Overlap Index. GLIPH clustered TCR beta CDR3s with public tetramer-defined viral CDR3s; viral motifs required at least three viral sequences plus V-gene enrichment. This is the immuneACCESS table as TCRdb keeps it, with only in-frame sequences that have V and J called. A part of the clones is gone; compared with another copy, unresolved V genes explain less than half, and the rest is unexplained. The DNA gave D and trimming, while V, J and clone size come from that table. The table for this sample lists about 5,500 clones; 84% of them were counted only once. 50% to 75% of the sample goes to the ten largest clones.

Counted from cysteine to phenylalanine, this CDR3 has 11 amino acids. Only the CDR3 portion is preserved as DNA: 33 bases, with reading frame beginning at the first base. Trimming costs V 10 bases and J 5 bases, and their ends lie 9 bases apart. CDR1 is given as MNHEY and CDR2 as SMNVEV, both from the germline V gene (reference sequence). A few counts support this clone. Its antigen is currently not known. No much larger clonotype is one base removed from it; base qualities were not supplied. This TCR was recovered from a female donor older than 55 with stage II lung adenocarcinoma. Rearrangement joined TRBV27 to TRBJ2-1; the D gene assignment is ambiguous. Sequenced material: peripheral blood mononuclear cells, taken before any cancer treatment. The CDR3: CATHRDNEQFF. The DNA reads TGTGCCACTCATCGGGACAATGAGCAGTTCTTC.